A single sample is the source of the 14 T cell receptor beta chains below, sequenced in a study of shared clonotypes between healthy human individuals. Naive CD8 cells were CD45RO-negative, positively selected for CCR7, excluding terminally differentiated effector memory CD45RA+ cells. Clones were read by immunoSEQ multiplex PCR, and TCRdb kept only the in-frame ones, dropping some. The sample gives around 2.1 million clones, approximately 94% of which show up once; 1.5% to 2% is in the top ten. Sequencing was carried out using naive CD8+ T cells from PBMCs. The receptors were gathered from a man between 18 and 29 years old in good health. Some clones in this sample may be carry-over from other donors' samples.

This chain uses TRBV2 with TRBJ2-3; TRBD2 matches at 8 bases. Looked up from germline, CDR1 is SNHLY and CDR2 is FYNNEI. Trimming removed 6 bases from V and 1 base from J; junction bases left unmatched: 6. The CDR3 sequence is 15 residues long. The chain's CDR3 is CASRRAGEGTDTQYF. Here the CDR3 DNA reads TGTGCCAGCAGGAGAGCGGGAGAGGGCACAGATACGCAGTATTTT. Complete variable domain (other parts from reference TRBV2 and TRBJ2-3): EPEVTQTPSHQVTQMGQEVILRCVPISNHLYFYWYRQILGQKVEFLVSFYNNEISEKSEIFDDQFSVERPDGSNFTLKIRSTKLEDSAMYFCASRRAGEGTDTQYFGPGTRLTVL.

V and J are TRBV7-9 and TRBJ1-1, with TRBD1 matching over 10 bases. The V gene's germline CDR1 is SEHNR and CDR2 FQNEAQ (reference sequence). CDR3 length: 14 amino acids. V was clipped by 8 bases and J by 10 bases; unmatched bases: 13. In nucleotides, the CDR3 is TGTGCCAGCGGCGGTAGTAGTGACAGGGGGCCAGCTTTCTTT. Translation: CASGGSSDRGPAFF.

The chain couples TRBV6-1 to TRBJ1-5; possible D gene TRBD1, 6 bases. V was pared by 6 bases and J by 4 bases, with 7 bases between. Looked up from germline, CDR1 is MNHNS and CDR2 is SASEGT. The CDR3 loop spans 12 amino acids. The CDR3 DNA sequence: TGTGCCAGCAGAACAGGGAATCAGCCCCAGCATTTT. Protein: CASRTGNQPQHF.

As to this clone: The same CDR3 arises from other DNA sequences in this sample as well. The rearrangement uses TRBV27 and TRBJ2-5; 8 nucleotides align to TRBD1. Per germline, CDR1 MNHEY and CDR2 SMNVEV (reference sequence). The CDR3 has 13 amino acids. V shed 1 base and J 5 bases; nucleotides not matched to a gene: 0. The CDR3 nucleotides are TGTGCCAGCAGTTTATACAGGGGGGAGACCCAGTACTTC. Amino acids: CASSLYRGETQYF.

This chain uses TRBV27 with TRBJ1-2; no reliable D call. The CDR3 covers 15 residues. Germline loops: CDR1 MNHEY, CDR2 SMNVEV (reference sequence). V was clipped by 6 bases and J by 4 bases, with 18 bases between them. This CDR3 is CASSLAGNTLYGYTF. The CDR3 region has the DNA TGTGCCAGCAGCCTCGCAGGCAATACTCTCTATGGCTACACCTTC.

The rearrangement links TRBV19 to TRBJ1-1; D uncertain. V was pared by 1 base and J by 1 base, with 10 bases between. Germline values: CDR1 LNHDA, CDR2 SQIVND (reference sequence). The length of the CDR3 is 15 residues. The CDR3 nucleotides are TGTGCCAGTAGTATAGTAGCATCAGGGAACACTGAAGCTTTCTTT. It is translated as CASSIVASGNTEAFF.

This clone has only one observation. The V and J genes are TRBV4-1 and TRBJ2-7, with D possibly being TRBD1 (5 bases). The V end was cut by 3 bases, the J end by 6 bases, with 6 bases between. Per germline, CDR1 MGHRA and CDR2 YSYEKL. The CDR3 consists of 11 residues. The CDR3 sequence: CASSHDSEQYF. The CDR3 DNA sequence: TGCGCCAGCAGCCATGACAGCGAGCAGTACTTC.

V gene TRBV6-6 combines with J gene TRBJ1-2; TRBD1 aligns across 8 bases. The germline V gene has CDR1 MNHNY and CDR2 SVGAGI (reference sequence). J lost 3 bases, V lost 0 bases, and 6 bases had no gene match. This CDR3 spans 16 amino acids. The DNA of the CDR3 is TGTGCCAGCAGTTACTCAGCAGGGGGCGCCGACTATGGCTACACCTTC. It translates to CASSYSAGGADYGYTF.

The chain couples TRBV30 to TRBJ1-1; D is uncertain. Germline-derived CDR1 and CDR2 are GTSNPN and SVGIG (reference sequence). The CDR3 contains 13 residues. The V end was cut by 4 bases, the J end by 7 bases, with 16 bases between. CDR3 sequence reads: CAWTALQADEAFF. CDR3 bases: TGTGCCTGGACCGCCCTTCAAGCGGATGAAGCTTTCTTT.

For the CDR3, the DNA is TGTGCCACCTCCAGGGGTAACACTGAAGCTTTCTTT. Its translation is CATSRGNTEAFF. The chain employs TRBV2 and TRBJ1-1; a weak D match, TRBD1 (6 bases). Between the trimmed V and J ends, which lost 10 bases and 2 bases, there was a span of 11 bases. This CDR3 has 12 residues. Per germline, CDR1 SNHLY and CDR2 FYNNEI.

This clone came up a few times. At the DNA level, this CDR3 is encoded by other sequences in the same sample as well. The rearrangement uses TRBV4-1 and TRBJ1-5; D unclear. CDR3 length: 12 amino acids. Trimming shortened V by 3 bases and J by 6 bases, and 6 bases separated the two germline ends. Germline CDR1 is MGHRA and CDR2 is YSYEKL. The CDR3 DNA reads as TGCGCCAGCAGCCAGGACGGTCAGCCCCAGCATTTT. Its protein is CASSQDGQPQHF.

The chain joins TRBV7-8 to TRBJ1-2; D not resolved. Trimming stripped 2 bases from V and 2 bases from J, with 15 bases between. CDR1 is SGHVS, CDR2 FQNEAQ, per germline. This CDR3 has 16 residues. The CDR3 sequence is CASSLRPKARNYGYTF. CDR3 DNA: TGTGCCAGCAGCTTACGTCCGAAGGCGAGGAACTATGGCTACACCTTC.

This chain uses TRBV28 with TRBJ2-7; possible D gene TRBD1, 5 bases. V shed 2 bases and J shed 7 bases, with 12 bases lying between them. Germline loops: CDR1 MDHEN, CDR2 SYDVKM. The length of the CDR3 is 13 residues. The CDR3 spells CASSLRQGKEQYF. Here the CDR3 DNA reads TGTGCCAGCAGTTTACGGCAGGGTAAAGAGCAGTACTTC.

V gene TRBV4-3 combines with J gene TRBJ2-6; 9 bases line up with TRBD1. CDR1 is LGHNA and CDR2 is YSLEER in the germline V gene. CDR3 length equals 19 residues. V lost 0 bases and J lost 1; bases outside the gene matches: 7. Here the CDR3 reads CASSQDLGQGRSGANVLTF. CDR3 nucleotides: TGCGCCAGCAGCCAAGATCTAGGACAGGGGAGGTCTGGGGCCAACGTCCTGACTTTC.